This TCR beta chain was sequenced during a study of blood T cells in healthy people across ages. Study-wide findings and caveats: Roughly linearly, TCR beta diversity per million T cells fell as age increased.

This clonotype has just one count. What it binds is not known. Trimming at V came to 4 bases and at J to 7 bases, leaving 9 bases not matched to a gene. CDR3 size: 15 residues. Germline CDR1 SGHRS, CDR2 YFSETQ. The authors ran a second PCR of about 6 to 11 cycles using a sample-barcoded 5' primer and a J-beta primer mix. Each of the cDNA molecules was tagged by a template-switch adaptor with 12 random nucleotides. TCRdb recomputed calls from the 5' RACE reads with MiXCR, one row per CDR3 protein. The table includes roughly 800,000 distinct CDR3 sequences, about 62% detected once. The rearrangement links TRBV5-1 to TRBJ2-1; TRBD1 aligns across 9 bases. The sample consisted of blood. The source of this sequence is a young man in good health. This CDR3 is CASSGTGSSTNEQFF. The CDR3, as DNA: TGCGCCAGCAGCGGGACAGGGTCGAGTACGAATGAGCAGTTCTTC.